A selection of T cell receptor beta chains follows, all from one sample in a study of control samples from healthy donors and cancer patients. Profiled with immunoSEQ multiplex PCR; TCRdb holds only in-frame clones, not every one. The sample records 150,000 to 200,000 clones, around 90% being singletons. What was sequenced was blood. The receptors were gathered from a man aged 25-45 years in good health. Each CDR3 is given with its conserved first and last residue. The order of the fields is D gene, J gene, clone size, V gene, CDR3 protein, CDR3 DNA. A D gene is named only where the DNA matches it firmly. Clone size is given for some rows only: seen once, a few or many times, or a class if the clone is expanded.

D gene: NA; J gene: TRBJ1-1; clone size: NA; V gene: TRBV2; CDR3 protein: CASRPRGGNTEAFF; CDR3 DNA: TGTGCCAGCAGGCCCAGGGGAGGGAACACTGAAGCTTTCTTT
D gene: NA; J gene: TRBJ2-7; clone size: NA; V gene: TRBV7-9; CDR3 protein: CASHQTGAHEQYF; CDR3 DNA: TGTGCCAGCCACCAGACAGGCGCCCACGAGCAGTACTTC
D gene: TRBD2; J gene: TRBJ2-5; clone size: few; V gene: TRBV27; CDR3 protein: CASSPRDYTGGTQYF; CDR3 DNA: TGTGCCAGCAGCCCGCGGGACTACACGGGGGGGACCCAGTACTTC
D gene: NA; J gene: TRBJ1-2; clone size: NA; V gene: TRBV6-5; CDR3 protein: CASRLAQGYGYTF; CDR3 DNA: TGTGCCAGCAGGTTGGCACAGGGCTATGGCTACACCTTC
D gene: NA; J gene: TRBJ1-2; clone size: NA; V gene: TRBV5-6; CDR3 protein: CASSPLGGVEGYTF; CDR3 DNA: TGTGCCAGCAGCCCCCTCGGGGGAGTGGAAGGCTACACCTTC
D gene: TRBD1; J gene: TRBJ1-1; clone size: NA; V gene: TRBV5-1; CDR3 protein: CASSLGQGAMNTEAFF; CDR3 DNA: TGCGCCAGCAGCTTGGGACAGGGGGCGATGAACACTGAAGCTTTCTTT
D gene: NA; J gene: TRBJ2-7; clone size: NA; V gene: TRBV7-8; CDR3 protein: CASSLIGFGAEQYF; CDR3 DNA: TGTGCCAGCAGCTTGATTGGTTTCGGTGCCGAGCAGTACTTC
D gene: TRBD1; J gene: TRBJ2-2; clone size: NA; V gene: TRBV6-5; CDR3 protein: CASTFGTGGTGELFF; CDR3 DNA: TGTGCCAGCACCTTCGGGACAGGAGGTACCGGGGAGCTGTTTTTT
D gene: NA; J gene: TRBJ2-2; clone size: NA; V gene: TRBV5-1; CDR3 protein: CASSRAEGTGELFF; CDR3 DNA: TGCGCCAGCAGCCGCGCGGAAGGCACCGGGGAGCTGTTTTTT
D gene: NA; J gene: TRBJ1-6; clone size: NA; V gene: TRBV21-1; CDR3 protein: CASSKGDGGNNSPLHF; CDR3 DNA: TGTGCCAGCAGCAAAGGGGACGGGGGCAATAATTCACCCCTCCACTTT
D gene: NA; J gene: TRBJ1-1; clone size: NA; V gene: TRBV18; CDR3 protein: CASSLLQGNTEAFF; CDR3 DNA: TGTGCCAGCTCACTTTTACAGGGGAACACTGAAGCTTTCTTT
D gene: NA; J gene: TRBJ1-6; clone size: NA; V gene: TRBV5-1; CDR3 protein: CASSLTLGPSNSPLHF; CDR3 DNA: TGCGCCAGCAGCTTAACCCTGGGACCGAGTAATTCACCCCTCCACTTT
D gene: TRBD2; J gene: TRBJ2-7; clone size: NA; V gene: TRBV18; CDR3 protein: CASSPHGEGEQYF; CDR3 DNA: TGTGCCAGCTCACCCCACGGGGAGGGCGAGCAGTACTTC
D gene: NA; J gene: TRBJ2-3; clone size: NA; V gene: TRBV4-1; CDR3 protein: CASSQDLGGSGNTQYF; CDR3 DNA: TGCGCCAGCAGCCAAGATCTCGGAGGGAGTGGAAATACGCAGTATTTT
D gene: TRBD2; J gene: TRBJ2-2; clone size: NA; V gene: TRBV9; CDR3 protein: CASGGASGRGAGELFF; CDR3 DNA: TGCGCCAGCGGGGGGGCTAGCGGGAGAGGCGCCGGGGAGCTGTTTTTT
D gene: TRBD1; J gene: TRBJ1-5; clone size: NA; V gene: TRBV10-1; CDR3 protein: CADHQGQGHNQPQHF; CDR3 DNA: TGCGCCGATCACCAGGGACAGGGACACAATCAGCCCCAGCATTTT
D gene: NA; J gene: TRBJ1-2; clone size: NA; V gene: TRBV10-2; CDR3 protein: CASSEKLSYGYTF; CDR3 DNA: TGCGCCAGCAGTGAGAAGTTATCCTATGGCTACACCTTC
D gene: NA; J gene: TRBJ1-6; clone size: NA; V gene: TRBV5-8; CDR3 protein: CASSLRQSSYNSPLHF; CDR3 DNA: TGTGCCAGCAGCTTGCGGCAGAGCTCCTATAATTCACCCCTCCACTTT
D gene: TRBD1; J gene: TRBJ2-7; clone size: NA; V gene: TRBV5-5; CDR3 protein: CASSFDRGVEQYF; CDR3 DNA: TGTGCCAGCAGCTTTGACAGGGGGGTCGAGCAGTACTTC
D gene: NA; J gene: TRBJ2-3; clone size: few; V gene: TRBV12-5; CDR3 protein: CASGLVQDGRVRKDTQYF; CDR3 DNA: TGTGCTAGTGGTTTGGTACAAGACGGACGGGTACGGAAAGATACGCAGTATTTT
D gene: NA; J gene: TRBJ1-1; clone size: NA; V gene: TRBV12-3/TRBV12-4; CDR3 protein: CASSLRGPEAFF; CDR3 DNA: TGTGCCAGCAGTCTCCGGGGCCCTGAAGCTTTCTTT
D gene: NA; J gene: TRBJ1-4; clone size: NA; V gene: TRBV18; CDR3 protein: CASSPPGPSGKLFF; CDR3 DNA: TGTGCCAGCTCACCACCGGGACCTAGTGGGAAACTGTTTTTT
D gene: NA; J gene: TRBJ1-2; clone size: once; V gene: TRBV11-2; CDR3 protein: CASSLRVGFGYTF; CDR3 DNA: TGTGCCAGCAGCCTCCGTGTGGGGTTTGGCTACACCTTC
D gene: NA; J gene: TRBJ1-5; clone size: NA; V gene: TRBV3-1/TRBV3-2; CDR3 protein: CASSQGSWPQHF; CDR3 DNA: TGTGCCAGCAGCCAGGGGTCTTGGCCCCAGCATTTT
D gene: TRBD1; J gene: TRBJ2-3; clone size: NA; V gene: TRBV7-8; CDR3 protein: CASNLRDRMSDTQYF; CDR3 DNA: TGTGCCAGCAACCTTCGGGACAGAATGTCAGATACGCAGTATTTT
D gene: TRBD2; J gene: TRBJ2-7; clone size: NA; V gene: TRBV12-5; CDR3 protein: CASGLVTTSGRLKQYF; CDR3 DNA: TGTGCTAGTGGTTTGGTAACAACTAGCGGGAGACTGAAGCAGTACTTC
D gene: NA; J gene: TRBJ2-7; clone size: once; V gene: TRBV24-1; CDR3 protein: CATARGSMYYEQYF; CDR3 DNA: TGTGCCACGGCCCGCGGTAGTATGTACTACGAGCAGTACTTC
D gene: NA; J gene: TRBJ1-2; clone size: NA; V gene: TRBV7-2; CDR3 protein: CASSGGPLYGYTF; CDR3 DNA: TGTGCCAGCAGCGGGGGGCCCCTCTATGGCTACACCTTC
D gene: NA; J gene: TRBJ2-7; clone size: NA; V gene: TRBV10-3; CDR3 protein: CAISWESPGEQYF; CDR3 DNA: TGTGCCATCAGTTGGGAGTCTCCGGGCGAGCAGTACTTC
D gene: TRBD1; J gene: TRBJ1-1; clone size: NA; V gene: TRBV30; CDR3 protein: CAWNQQGAEAFF; CDR3 DNA: TGTGCCTGGAACCAGCAGGGGGCTGAAGCTTTCTTT
D gene: NA; J gene: TRBJ2-7; clone size: NA; V gene: TRBV15; CDR3 protein: CATSSVEAYEQYF; CDR3 DNA: TGTGCCACCAGCAGTGTCGAAGCCTACGAGCAGTACTTC
D gene: NA; J gene: TRBJ2-5; clone size: NA; V gene: TRBV5-1; CDR3 protein: CASSESLGPAGETQYF; CDR3 DNA: TGCGCCAGCAGCGAATCTCTGGGCCCAGCCGGGGAGACCCAGTACTTC
D gene: NA; J gene: TRBJ2-7; clone size: NA; V gene: TRBV7-5; CDR3 protein: CARSLVAGGSYEQYF; CDR3 DNA: NA
D gene: NA; J gene: TRBJ2-6; clone size: NA; V gene: TRBV5-6; CDR3 protein: CASSLESGRWANVLTF; CDR3 DNA: TGTGCCAGCAGCTTGGAATCAGGCCGCTGGGCCAACGTCCTGACTTTC
D gene: NA; J gene: TRBJ1-5; clone size: NA; V gene: TRBV10-2; CDR3 protein: CASSELVSPSNQPQHF; CDR3 DNA: TGCGCCAGCAGTGAATTAGTCAGTCCCAGCAATCAGCCCCAGCATTTT
D gene: NA; J gene: TRBJ2-2; clone size: NA; V gene: TRBV4-1; CDR3 protein: CASSRDVQGAGELFF; CDR3 DNA: TGCGCCAGCAGCCGAGATGTCCAAGGTGCCGGGGAGCTGTTTTTT
D gene: NA; J gene: TRBJ1-3; clone size: NA; V gene: TRBV4-3; CDR3 protein: CASSQDRGNTIYF; CDR3 DNA: TGCGCCAGCAGCCAAGATAGGGGAAACACCATATATTTT
D gene: TRBD2; J gene: TRBJ2-1; clone size: NA; V gene: TRBV11-2; CDR3 protein: CASSLRFGGGDNEQFF; CDR3 DNA: TGTGCCAGCAGCCTCCGATTTGGCGGGGGGGACAATGAGCAGTTCTTC
D gene: TRBD1; J gene: TRBJ2-3; clone size: NA; V gene: TRBV6-5; CDR3 protein: CASRRQGQPDTQYF; CDR3 DNA: TGTGCCAGCAGGAGACAGGGACAACCAGATACGCAGTATTTT
D gene: NA; J gene: TRBJ1-1; clone size: NA; V gene: TRBV18; CDR3 protein: CASSSDINTEAFF; CDR3 DNA: TGTGCCAGCTCATCTGACATAAACACTGAAGCTTTCTTT
D gene: NA; J gene: TRBJ1-1; clone size: few; V gene: TRBV6-5; CDR3 protein: CASSNGQFEAFF; CDR3 DNA: TGTGCCAGCAGTAACGGACAGTTTGAAGCTTTCTTT
D gene: TRBD1; J gene: TRBJ1-5; clone size: NA; V gene: TRBV19; CDR3 protein: CASRQTGDSEPQHF; CDR3 DNA: TGTGCCAGTAGACAGACAGGGGACAGTGAGCCCCAGCATTTT
D gene: NA; J gene: TRBJ2-7; clone size: NA; V gene: TRBV5-1; CDR3 protein: CASSLESGFYEQYF; CDR3 DNA: TGCGCCAGCAGCTTGGAATCCGGGTTCTACGAGCAGTACTTC
D gene: NA; J gene: TRBJ1-1; clone size: NA; V gene: TRBV19; CDR3 protein: CASSPEGRPNTEAFF; CDR3 DNA: TGTGCCAGTAGTCCTGAGGGGAGGCCGAACACTGAAGCTTTCTTT
D gene: TRBD1; J gene: TRBJ1-1; clone size: NA; V gene: TRBV27; CDR3 protein: CASSWERDRPYTEAFF; CDR3 DNA: TGTGCCAGCAGTTGGGAACGGGACAGACCCTACACTGAAGCTTTCTTT
D gene: TRBD1; J gene: TRBJ1-2; clone size: once; V gene: TRBV18; CDR3 protein: CASSPLSAGGETNYGYTF; CDR3 DNA: TGTGCCAGCTCACCACTTTCGGCAGGGGGCGAAACTAACTATGGCTACACCTTC
D gene: TRBD1; J gene: TRBJ2-3; clone size: NA; V gene: TRBV24-1; CDR3 protein: CATRGQGVPDTQYF; CDR3 DNA: TGTGCCACCCGAGGACAGGGAGTACCAGATACGCAGTATTTT
D gene: TRBD1; J gene: TRBJ2-7; clone size: once; V gene: TRBV2; CDR3 protein: CASSLGQGSGQYF; CDR3 DNA: TGTGCCAGCAGTCTCGGACAGGGGAGCGGGCAGTACTTC
D gene: NA; J gene: TRBJ1-2; clone size: NA; V gene: TRBV15; CDR3 protein: CATSISTGSGYTF; CDR3 DNA: TGTGCCACCAGCATATCCACAGGGAGTGGCTACACCTTC
D gene: TRBD1; J gene: TRBJ2-3; clone size: NA; V gene: TRBV19; CDR3 protein: CASRDRGSTDTQYF; CDR3 DNA: TGTGCCAGTAGAGACAGGGGAAGCACAGATACGCAGTATTTT
D gene: NA; J gene: TRBJ2-7; clone size: NA; V gene: TRBV4-1; CDR3 protein: CASSQVGRTYEQYF; CDR3 DNA: TGCGCCAGCAGCCAAGTAGGACGGACCTACGAGCAGTACTTC
D gene: NA; J gene: TRBJ2-1; clone size: few; V gene: TRBV18; CDR3 protein: CASSPIQGSNEQFF; CDR3 DNA: TGTGCCAGCTCACCAATTCAGGGGAGTAATGAGCAGTTCTTC
D gene: NA; J gene: TRBJ2-5; clone size: NA; V gene: TRBV14; CDR3 protein: CASSQGGGQAQYF; CDR3 DNA: TGTGCCAGCAGCCAAGGTGGCGGGCAGGCCCAGTACTTC